This TCR beta chain was sequenced for a study of OX40 agonist ivuxolimab in advanced cancers. Overall study: Earlier anti-PD-1, anti-PD-L1 or anti-CTLA-4 therapy was permitted; 30% to 50% had received some. A partial response was reached by three patients: one with hepatocellular carcinoma and two with cutaneous melanoma.

Profiled with immunoSEQ multiplex PCR; TCRdb holds only in-frame clones, not every one. The sample holds about 81,000 clones, about 88% seen once. The J segment lost 3 bases and the V segment lost 4 bases, leaving 0 bases of the junction unmatched. The CDR3 contains 12 residues. Per germline, CDR1 MGHDK and CDR2 SYGVNS. This sample comprised CD4+ or CD8+ T cells sorted from blood, obtained in a trial of the OX40 agonist ivuxolimab. The chain has TRBV25-1 and TRBJ2-7; 7 bases align to TRBD1. The origin of this receptor is an adult with an advanced solid tumor such as melanoma, head and neck, liver or kidney cancer. CDR3 loop: CASSGTGYEQYF. CDR3 in DNA: TGTGCCAGCAGTGGGACAGGCTACGAGCAGTACTTC.